This T cell receptor (beta chain) was identified during a study of blood T cell repertoires in COVID-19. On the study more broadly: The analysed material was cDNA or gDNA that came from T cells, B-cell-depleted T cells, or PBMCs.

V shed 8 bases and J 2 bases; nucleotides not matched to a gene: 5. Per germline, CDR1 LNHDA and CDR2 SQIVND (reference sequence). The CDR3 is 14 residues long. This clone showed up just once. Original data processing: Estimation of nucleated cell counts was performed using reference gene primer amplification. Assay used: immunoSEQ multiplex PCR; TCRdb lists only in-frame clones, some missing. The V and J calls and clone size are taken from that table; D and trimming were inferred from the DNA. The sample has under 250,000 clones, 88% seen once. Material for sequencing was peripheral blood. This rearrangement joins TRBV19 to TRBJ1-5; 8 bases agree with TRBD1. This clonotype was sampled from a man older than 75 with acute or convalescent COVID-19. This chain's CDR3 is CASAQDRGNQPQHF. In DNA form, the CDR3 reads TGTGCCAGTGCTCAGGACAGGGGCAATCAGCCCCAGCATTTT.